A selection of T cell receptor beta chains follows, all from one sample in a study of blood T cell repertoires in COVID-19. Sequencing used immunoSEQ multiplex PCR; TCRdb keeps in-frame clones, though not all of them. Of 160,000 or so clones in the sample, 80% to 90% are singletons; the top ten hold 3% to 4%. The sequencing input was peripheral blood. The receptors shown here come from a woman aged 60 to 75 who had recovered from COVID-19. The CDR3 runs from the conserved cysteine through the conserved F or W. Each record gives: V gene, D gene, J gene, clone size, CDR3 protein, CDR3 DNA. D genes are given only for firm matches. Size values are once, few and many counts, or a class for expanded clones, and some rows have none.

V: TRBV19
D: TRBD1
J: TRBJ2-5
size: few
CDR3: CASSSRTTGSLETQYF
DNA: TGTGCCAGTAGTTCGAGAACGACAGGGAGTCTAGAGACCCAGTACTTC

V: TRBV4-2
D: TRBD1
J: TRBJ2-1
size: NA
CDR3: CASSQDTTGAAIQFF
DNA: TGTGCCAGCAGCCAAGATACCACAGGGGCGGCCATTCAGTTCTTC

V: TRBV4-1
D: NA
J: TRBJ1-2
size: NA
CDR3: CASSQEASTSYYGYTF
DNA: TGCGCCAGCAGCCAAGAGGCCTCGACATCCTACTATGGCTACACCTTC

V: TRBV19
D: NA
J: TRBJ1-5
size: NA
CDR3: CASSMDSGGQPQHF
DNA: TGTGCCAGTAGTATGGACAGTGGAGGTCAGCCCCAGCATTTT

V: TRBV29-1
D: TRBD1
J: TRBJ1-1
size: NA
CDR3: CSVTGTEFGLTEAFF
DNA: TGCAGCGTAACCGGGACAGAGTTTGGTTTGACTGAAGCTTTCTTT

V: TRBV7-3
D: TRBD1
J: TRBJ2-3
size: NA
CDR3: CASSQTGGGADTQYF
DNA: TGTGCCAGCAGCCAGACAGGGGGCGGCGCAGATACGCAGTATTTT

V: TRBV28
D: NA
J: TRBJ1-1
size: NA
CDR3: CASSSPRGAEDTEAFF
DNA: TGTGCCAGCAGTTCGCCCCGGGGGGCGGAGGACACTGAAGCTTTCTTT

V: TRBV18
D: TRBD1
J: TRBJ1-6
size: NA
CDR3: CASSGPGTGSFDSPLHF
DNA: TGTGCCAGCTCAGGGCCCGGGACAGGGAGTTTCGATTCACCCCTCCACTTT

V: TRBV4-1
D: NA
J: TRBJ1-5
size: NA
CDR3: CASSRAWGAPERKYSNQPQHF
DNA: TGCGCCAGCAGCCGAGCGTGGGGAGCTCCCGAACGGAAATATTCCAATCAGCCCCAGCATTTT

V: TRBV28
D: TRBD1
J: TRBJ2-5
size: once
CDR3: CASSPLTGTGEKTQYF
DNA: TGTGCCAGCAGTCCCCTGACCGGGACAGGGGAAAAGACCCAGTACTTC

V: TRBV18
D: NA
J: TRBJ2-7
size: NA
CDR3: CASSPRTYPYEQYF
DNA: TGTGCCAGCTCACCCCGGACATACCCCTACGAGCAGTACTTC

V: TRBV10-3
D: TRBD1
J: TRBJ2-1
size: NA
CDR3: CAISGAGGNEQFF
DNA: TGTGCCATCAGTGGGGCAGGGGGCAATGAGCAGTTCTTC

V: TRBV6-1
D: NA
J: TRBJ2-2
size: once
CDR3: CASSDRNTGELFF
DNA: TGTGCCAGCAGTGACAGAAACACCGGGGAGCTGTTTTTT

V: TRBV4-2
D: NA
J: TRBJ2-1
size: NA
CDR3: CASSQDALENEQFF
DNA: TGTGCCAGCAGCCAAGACGCTCTTGAGAATGAGCAGTTCTTC

V: TRBV5-1
D: TRBD1
J: TRBJ2-7
size: NA
CDR3: CASSPDRVSLLYF
DNA: TGCGCCAGCAGCCCCGACAGGGTGTCCTTGTTGTACTTC

V: TRBV28
D: TRBD1
J: TRBJ1-5
size: NA
CDR3: CASSKTKLRGHQPQHF
DNA: TGTGCCAGCAGCAAAACAAAACTCAGGGGGCATCAGCCCCAGCATTTT

V: TRBV9
D: NA
J: TRBJ2-3
size: NA
CDR3: CASSVTGRTDTQYF
DNA: TGTGCCAGCAGCGTGACAGGGAGGACAGATACGCAGTATTTT